This passage covers 21 T cell receptor beta chains from one sample sequenced in a study of cytomegalovirus exposure and HLA in healthy donors. Libraries were prepared by immunoSEQ multiplex PCR; TCRdb keeps only in-frame clonotypes and omits some of them. The table has 200,000 to 300,000 clones, roughly 87% seen once. Input material: PBMCs. These TCRs come from a woman aged 25-40 years in good health and CMV-seronegative.

The chain uses TRBV4-2 and TRBJ2-6; 11 bases map to TRBD2. CDR3 length: 16 residues. Germline V gives CDR1 LGHNA, CDR2 YNFKEQ. Trimming at V came to 7 bases and at J to 3 bases, leaving 5 bases not matched to a gene. This CDR3 reads CASTLAGGVGANVLTF. CDR3 in DNA: TGTGCCAGCACCCTAGCGGGAGGTGTTGGGGCCAACGTCCTGACTTTC.

The rearrangement links TRBV28 to TRBJ2-7, with no clear D. With 4 bases removed from V and 1 base from J, the gap between germline ends came to 17 bases. This CDR3 has 16 residues. Per the germline V gene, CDR1 is MDHEN and CDR2 is SYDVKM. In nucleotides, the CDR3 is TGTGCCAGCAGTTCTCCCCAGGTAGTGGGGTCCTACGAGCAGTACTTC. Protein sequence: CASSSPQVVGSYEQYF.

Here the CDR3 reads CASSPGTVNTGELFF. In nucleotides, the CDR3 is TGTGCCAGCAGTCCCGGGACAGTGAACACCGGGGAGCTGTTTTTT. This chain connects TRBV28 to TRBJ2-2; TRBD1 agrees at 7 bases. Germline CDR1 reads MDHEN; CDR2 reads SYDVKM. V dropped 5 bases and J dropped 1; count of bases not matched to a gene: 4. The CDR3 contains 15 residues.

The J gene is TRBJ2-7, the V gene TRBV5-6; 10 bases line up with TRBD1. The CDR3 consists of 14 residues. Trimming at V came to 0 bases and at J to 7 bases, leaving 4 bases not matched to a gene. Germline lookup yields CDR1 SGHDT and CDR2 YYEEEE. Here the CDR3 reads CASSLGQGAWEQYF. CDR3 DNA sequence: TGTGCCAGCAGCTTGGGACAGGGGGCCTGGGAGCAGTACTTC.

Here the CDR3 reads CSVDVRSRDSSTDTQYF. The CDR3 DNA reads as TGCAGCGTTGACGTCCGCTCCAGGGATTCTAGCACAGATACGCAGTATTTT. V usage is TRBV29-1 and J usage is TRBJ2-3, with D tentatively TRBD1 (5 bases). This CDR3 has 17 amino acids. CDR1 and CDR2 from the germline V gene are SQVTM and ANQGSEA. V was cut by 3 bases and J by 0 bases, with 19 bases left in between.

The chain recombines TRBV12-5 with TRBJ2-7; no clear D. Between the trimmed V and J ends, which lost 1 base and 7 bases, there was a span of 11 bases. CDR3 length: 13 residues. Per the germline V gene, CDR1 is LGHNT and CDR2 is FRNRAP. In nucleotides, the CDR3 is TGTGCTAGTGGTTTGGAGGAATCAAGGGAGCAGTACTTC. It translates to CASGLEESREQYF.

The rearrangement joins TRBV6-6 to TRBJ2-7; 7 positions agree with TRBD1. The CDR3 is 13 amino acids. With 6 bases clipped from V and 2 bases from J, the junction kept 4 bases outside the gene matches. Germline CDR1 and CDR2: MNHNY and SVGAGI (reference sequence). The CDR3 DNA reads TGTGCCAGCAGAGAGGGACAGCCCTACGAGCAGTACTTC. Its translation: CASREGQPYEQYF.

The chain employs TRBV30 and TRBJ2-1; 9 bases are shared with TRBD2. Trimming at V came to 0 bases and at J to 5 bases, leaving 5 bases not matched to a gene. This CDR3 comprises 15 residues. Germline V CDR1 and CDR2: GTSNPN, SVGIG (reference sequence). The DNA of the CDR3 is TGTGCCTGGAGTGTAGGAGCGGGAGGCCACAATGAGCAGTTCTTC. Translating it yields CAWSVGAGGHNEQFF.

The CDR3 loop reads CASSLSGELNTGELFF. In DNA, the CDR3 is TGTGCCAGCAGTTTATCTGGCGAGTTGAACACCGGGGAGCTGTTTTTT. The V and J genes are TRBV28 and TRBJ2-2, with no clear D. The germline V gene has CDR1 MDHEN and CDR2 SYDVKM. CDR3 length: 16 amino acids. Trimming pared 1 base from V and 1 base from J, leaving 10 bases between.

This rearrangement joins TRBV4-2 to TRBJ2-7; D unresolved. Deletions cut 0 bases from V and 4 bases from J, with 7 bases between. This CDR3 is 13 amino acids long. The V gene's germline CDR1 is LGHNA and CDR2 YNFKEQ. CDR3 coding DNA: TGTGCCAGCAGCCAAGATACAGTATACGAGCAGTACTTC. Translating it yields CASSQDTVYEQYF.

The gene calls are TRBV19 and TRBJ2-1, with 13 bases that match TRBD2. Germline assignment: CDR1 LNHDA and CDR2 SQIVND (reference sequence). The V and J ends lost 0 bases and 7 bases, in that order; junction bases with no gene match: 6. This CDR3 has 17 residues. Written as DNA, the CDR3 is TGTGCCAGTAGTATAGACCGGACTAGCGGGAGTGGAAATGAGCAGTTCTTC. Its protein is CASSIDRTSGSGNEQFF.

The V gene is TRBV15, the J gene TRBJ2-7; no clear D. CDR1 is LNHNV and CDR2 is YYDKDF in the germline V gene (reference sequence). V gave up 3 bases and J gave up 6 bases, with 12 bases separating them. This CDR3 has 13 residues. The CDR3 sequence is CATSSQQSGEQYF. CDR3 coding DNA: TGTGCCACCAGCAGCCAACAGTCCGGCGAGCAGTACTTC.

This CDR3 reads CSVETRTSGSYNEQFF. CDR3 nucleotides: TGCAGCGTTGAAACCCGGACTAGCGGGAGCTACAATGAGCAGTTCTTC. The V and J genes are TRBV29-1 and TRBJ2-1, with 13 positions matching TRBD2. This CDR3 is 16 amino acids long. Trimming at V came to 2 bases and at J to 3 bases, leaving 4 bases not matched to a gene. The germline gives CDR1 SQVTM, CDR2 ANQGSEA.

The chain combines TRBV6-5 with TRBJ2-3; D is possibly TRBD2 (5 bases). Per germline, CDR1 MNHEY and CDR2 SVGAGI. CDR3 length: 13 residues. V was pared by 5 bases and J by 2 bases, with 8 bases between. The CDR3 DNA reads as TGTGCCAGCAGTGAGACTAACACAGATACGCAGTATTTT. Translating it yields CASSETNTDTQYF.

This clone has more than one count but fewer than ten. The chain joins TRBV10-3 to TRBJ2-7, with D possibly called TRBD1 or TRBD2 (5 bases each). The germline gives CDR1 ENHRY, CDR2 SYGVKD. The CDR3 sequence is 13 residues long. V was shortened by 6 bases and J by 4 bases, with 13 bases between the two germline ends. CDR3 coding DNA: TGTGCCATCAGCAGGGACGAAGTTTACGAGCAGTACTTC. It specifies CAISRDEVYEQYF.

V gene TRBV7-2 combines with J gene TRBJ2-7; a weak D match, TRBD2 (6 bases). Trimming cost V 5 bases and J 2 bases, with 16 bases left between them. Germline V gene data show CDR1 as SGHTA and CDR2 as FQGNSA. The CDR3 runs to 15 residues. For the CDR3, the DNA is TGTGCCAGCAGCCCTGGGGGAGGTGTAACCTACGAGCAGTACTTC. This encodes CASSPGGGVTYEQYF.

The V and J genes are TRBV28 and TRBJ1-2; D gene uncertain. Germline values: CDR1 MDHEN, CDR2 SYDVKM. This CDR3 comprises 12 residues. With 6 bases removed from V and 10 bases from J, the gap between germline ends came to 15 bases. CDR3 in amino acids: CASSQGSGDYTF. The CDR3 DNA reads TGTGCCAGCAGCCAAGGGTCGGGTGACTACACCTTC.

This clone was found once. This chain joins TRBV28 and TRBJ2-7; no clear D. CDR3 length equals 12 residues. CDR1 and CDR2 (germline): MDHEN, SYDVKM. Trimming removed 2 bases from V and 3 bases from J, with 5 bases in between. CDR3 nucleotides: TGTGCCAGCAGTTTAATCAGCTACGAGCAGTACTTC. Residues: CASSLISYEQYF.

The count of this clone is one. The chain combines TRBV7-9 with TRBJ2-7, with 8 bases lining up with TRBD2. J lost 3 bases, V lost 0 bases, and 7 bases had no gene match. The CDR3 totals 16 residues. Germline V gives CDR1 SEHNR, CDR2 FQNEAQ (reference sequence). For the CDR3, the DNA is TGTGCCAGCAGCTTAGCGCCAGCGGGAGTCAACTACGAGCAGTACTTC. Its translation: CASSLAPAGVNYEQYF.

The V gene is TRBV7-9, the J gene TRBJ2-2, with a weak D call TRBD2 (5 bases). CDR3 length: 17 residues. Germline V gene data show CDR1 as SEHNR and CDR2 as FQNEAQ (reference sequence). The V gene lost 4 bases and the J gene lost 4 bases, with 19 bases spanning the gap. Here the CDR3 reads CASSSTGLGGLTGELFF. The CDR3 nucleotides are TGTGCCAGCAGCTCCACCGGGTTGGGCGGGCTCACCGGGGAGCTGTTTTTT.

The genes are TRBV5-5 and TRBJ2-1; D remains ambiguous. Germline loops: CDR1 SGHKS, CDR2 YYEKEE (reference sequence). V lost 4 bases and J lost 2, with 10 bases in between. The CDR3 is 14 residues long. CDR3 loop: CASSGRAAYNEQFF. Written as DNA, the CDR3 is TGTGCCAGCAGCGGACGGGCCGCCTACAATGAGCAGTTCTTC.